A selection of T cell receptor beta chains follows, all from one sample in a study of T cell clonotyping in hematopoietic cell transplantation. The assay was immunoSEQ multiplex PCR, and TCRdb's table has in-frame clones only and misses some. In the table there are 15,000 to 20,000 clones, roughly 80% of which are singletons. What was sequenced was peripheral blood mononuclear cells. Receptors were obtained from a man aged 55-75 years in good health. Some clones in this sample may be carry-over from other donors' samples. CDR3s include the opening cysteine and the closing phenylalanine or tryptophan. A D gene is named only where the DNA matches it firmly. The size field is filled for only some rows; it gives once, few, many or a size class.

J,D,V,size,DNA,CDR3
TRBJ1-4,TRBD1,TRBV4-2,-,TGTGCCAGCAGCCAATCGCCCAGGGGGCTTCGAAAACTGTTTTTT,CASSQSPRGLRKLFF
TRBJ1-6,-,TRBV30,-,TGTGCCTGGAGGGGGGTTAATAATTCACCCCTCCACTTT,CAWRGVNNSPLHF
TRBJ1-6,-,TRBV6-5,-,TGTGCCAGCAGTTATAGACAGGCGGCCGATAATTCACCCCTCCACTTT,CASSYRQAADNSPLHF
TRBJ1-3,-,TRBV25-1,few,TGTGCCAGCAGTGAAGTCCGGACTTCTGGAAACACCATATATTTT,CASSEVRTSGNTIYF
TRBJ2-7,TRBD1,TRBV11-1,-,TGTGCCAGCAGCCTACCTAACAGGGGTAGTTACGAGCAGTACTTC,CASSLPNRGSYEQYF
TRBJ1-2,-,TRBV6-5,once,TGTGCCAGCAGTTACGGCACAGGTTCGGGCGGCTACACCTTC,CASSYGTGSGGYTF
TRBJ1-1,-,TRBV6-5,-,TGTGCCAGCAGTCTACTCGGACAGAACACTGAAGCTTTCTTT,CASSLLGQNTEAFF
TRBJ1-4,TRBD1,TRBV5-1,few,TGCGCCAGCAGCGAAGGACAGGCTAATGAAAAACTGTTTTTT,CASSEGQANEKLFF
TRBJ2-7,-,TRBV6-6,-,TGTGCCAGCACCATCGGGCCCGCCTACGAGCAGTACTTC,CASTIGPAYEQYF
TRBJ2-7,TRBD1,TRBV11-3,-,TGTGCCAGCAGCTTTCGACAGGGGGCTCTCTACGAGCAGTACTTC,CASSFRQGALYEQYF
TRBJ1-1,-,TRBV7-8,-,TGTGCCAGCAGCTTAGTGGACTTGAACACTGAAGCTTTCTTT,CASSLVDLNTEAFF
TRBJ1-2,-,TRBV18,-,TGTGCCAGCTCACTCACCGGGAGCTATGGCTACACCTTC,CASSLTGSYGYTF
TRBJ2-3,-,TRBV29-1,-,TGCAGCGTTGGGAGGGCGGGTAGCACAGATACGCAGTATTTT,CSVGRAGSTDTQYF
TRBJ2-1,TRBD1,TRBV27,-,TGTGCCAGCAGTCCCGGGACAGTAAATGAGCAGTTCTTC,CASSPGTVNEQFF
TRBJ1-2,TRBD1,TRBV30,-,TGTGCCGGGACACAGGGGCCCTATGGCTACACCTTC,CAGTQGPYGYTF
TRBJ1-6,-,TRBV5-1,once,TGCGCCAGCACCCCGATCGGGTCCTATAATTCACCCCTCCACTTT,CASTPIGSYNSPLHF
TRBJ2-3,-,TRBV5-1,once,TGCGCCAGCAGCTTGACTCTTTCTGCTTCGTGGGCTATCCGGGCAGATACGCAGTATTTT,CASSLTLSASWAIRADTQYF
TRBJ1-5,-,TRBV6-1,-,TGTGCCAGCAGTGAATTACAAGGGAATCAGCCCCAGCATTTT,CASSELQGNQPQHF
TRBJ1-3,-,TRBV4-1,-,TGCGCCAGCAGCCAAGCCCAGGGACCTTCTGGAAACACCATATATTTT,CASSQAQGPSGNTIYF
TRBJ2-3,-,TRBV9,-,TGTGCCAGCAGTACTGCACCCATAAACTCAGATACGCAGTATTTT,CASSTAPINSDTQYF
TRBJ1-3,-,TRBV6-5,-,TGTGCCAGCAGTGCGGGGGCGGGTGGAAACACCATATATTTT,CASSAGAGGNTIYF
TRBJ2-1,-,TRBV6-1,-,TGTGCCAGCAGTGAACCACCAGGGTCCCAGAGGGCCTACAATGAGCAGTTCTTC,CASSEPPGSQRAYNEQFF
TRBJ1-1,-,TRBV29-1,-,TGCAGCGTTGAGCGCGGCAGGATGAACACTGAAGCTTTCTTT,CSVERGRMNTEAFF
TRBJ2-7,-,TRBV11-2,-,TGTGCCAGCAGCTTAGCCCTTGGCAGCTACGAGCAGTACTTC,CASSLALGSYEQYF
TRBJ1-1,-,TRBV25-1,-,TGTGCCAGCAGACTAGGCGCTGAAGCTTTCTTT,CASRLGAEAFF
TRBJ1-2,-,TRBV7-2,-,TGTGCCAGCAGCCAAGAGGCAGCCCCTCTTCCTAACTATGGCTACACCTTC,CASSQEAAPLPNYGYTF
TRBJ1-1,-,TRBV19,few,TGTGCCAGTAGTAAGACTGGAATGAACACTGAAGCTTTCTTT,CASSKTGMNTEAFF
TRBJ2-6,-,TRBV7-8,-,TGTGCCAGCAGCACGTATAACTCTGGGGCCAACGTCCTGACTTTC,CASSTYNSGANVLTF
TRBJ2-7,-,TRBV5-1,-,TGCGCCAGCAGCTTGGTGGGGTTGAGTTGGGGCGAGCAGTACTTC,CASSLVGLSWGEQYF
TRBJ1-1,TRBD1,TRBV14,once,TGTGCCAGCAGAGAATCGGGACAGGGTAACAGATTGAACACTGAAGCTTTCTTT,CASRESGQGNRLNTEAFF
TRBJ2-4,-,TRBV4-2,-,TGTGCCAGCAGCCTTCTCCCGGGGAGTCCGCACCTGGAAAACATTCAGTACTTC,CASSLLPGSPHLENIQYF
TRBJ2-7,-,TRBV7-3,-,TGTGCCAGCAGCTTAACGGCGGGCCTCACCTACGAGCAGTACTTC,CASSLTAGLTYEQYF
TRBJ1-1,-,TRBV18,-,TGTGCCAGCACGAACCTACCCAGACAGGAGATGGCTTTCTTT,CASTNLPRQEMAFF
TRBJ2-3,-,TRBV7-9,-,TGTGCCAGCAGCTTCGCAGATACGCAGTATTTT,CASSFADTQYF